A single sample is the source of the 26 T cell receptor beta chains below, sequenced in a study of cytomegalovirus exposure and HLA in healthy donors. The repertoire was sequenced with immunoSEQ multiplex PCR; TCRdb's copy has only in-frame clones and lacks some. The table lists about 73,000 clones, less than 95% of them singletons, with over 0.8% in the top ten. Sequencing was performed on PBMCs. These receptors originate from a woman between 18 and 30 years old in good health and CMV-seronegative.

V is TRBV11-2 and J is TRBJ2-7; 11 nucleotides line up with TRBD1. CDR1 and CDR2 (germline): SGHAT, FQNNGV. The CDR3 is 15 amino acids. After removal of 3 bases from V and 3 bases from J, the junction contained 4 bases not matched to a gene. CDR3 protein: CASSLGTGGHYEQYF. Written as DNA, the CDR3 is TGTGCCAGCAGCTTGGGGACAGGGGGACACTACGAGCAGTACTTC. The full variable domain, in which reference TRBV11-2 and TRBJ2-7 provide the parts outside the CDR3, is EAGVAQSPRYKIIEKRQSVAFWCNPISGHATLYWYQQILGQGPKLLIQFQNNGVVDDSQLPKDRFSAERLKGVDSTLKIQPAKLEDSAVYLCASSLGTGGHYEQYFGPGTRLTVT.

This sequence joins TRBV27 and TRBJ1-2; 10 nucleotides match TRBD1. The CDR3 is made up of 13 amino acids. From germline, CDR1 is MNHEY and CDR2 SMNVEV (reference sequence). J was trimmed by 6 bases and V by 5 bases; bases with no gene match: 3. The CDR3 DNA reads as TGTGCCAGCAGTCAGGACAGGGGGAATGGCTACACCTTC. Amino acid sequence: CASSQDRGNGYTF.

The rearrangement links TRBV4-1 to TRBJ1-5; D remains unclear. Trimming shortened V by 4 bases and J by 3 bases, and 10 bases separated the two germline ends. CDR3 length: 14 residues. Germline CDR1 MGHRA, CDR2 YSYEKL. The CDR3 region is CASSPIPLNQPQHF. The CDR3 DNA is TGCGCCAGCAGCCCTATACCTCTCAATCAGCCCCAGCATTTT.

The chain combines TRBV9 with TRBJ2-5; TRBD2 matches 11 bases. This CDR3 spans 18 amino acids. CDR1 is SGDLS, CDR2 YYNGEE, per germline. Unmatched junction bases numbered 9, after V lost 1 base and J lost 1 base. The CDR3 DNA reads TGTGCCAGCAGCGTAACCCCAGGGCTAGCGGGAGGCCAAGAGACCCAGTACTTC. Amino acids: CASSVTPGLAGGQETQYF.

The CDR3 sequence: CASSVFDEQYF. The DNA for the CDR3 is TGTGCCAGCAGTGTTTTCGACGAGCAGTACTTC. The V call is TRBV2, the J call TRBJ2-7; D is unresolved. This CDR3 comprises 11 residues. The V and J ends lost 4 bases and 5 bases respectively, with 6 bases between them. CDR1 and CDR2 (germline): SNHLY, FYNNEI.

J is TRBJ2-7 and V is TRBV29-1, with 11 positions matching TRBD1. The V gene's germline CDR1 is SQVTM and CDR2 ANQGSEA. The CDR3 totals 11 residues. With 7 bases clipped from V and 6 bases from J, the junction kept 2 bases outside the gene matches. The chain's CDR3 is CSAGTGGEQYF. For the CDR3, the DNA is TGCAGCGCCGGGACAGGGGGCGAGCAGTACTTC.

The chain employs TRBV7-9 and TRBJ2-2; 13 bases align to TRBD2. CDR1 and CDR2 from the germline V gene are SEHNR and FQNEAQ (reference sequence). The CDR3 has 18 residues. After removal of 1 base from V and 3 bases from J, the junction contained 5 bases not matched to a gene. CDR3 protein: CASSLVTGLAGDTGELFF. CDR3 bases: TGTGCCAGCAGCTTAGTTACCGGACTAGCGGGGGACACCGGGGAGCTGTTTTTT.

V gene TRBV28 combines with J gene TRBJ2-7; possibly TRBD2 for D (6 bases). Per germline, CDR1 MDHEN and CDR2 SYDVKM. CDR3 size: 14 residues. Trimming took 6 bases from V and 4 from J, leaving 16 bases between them. The CDR3 region has the DNA TGTGCCAGCAGCGGCGGGGACCGGGCATACGAGCAGTACTTC. This gives the protein CASSGGDRAYEQYF.

This clone was counted a few times. The chain joins TRBV6-4 to TRBJ2-1; possible D gene TRBD1, 6 bases. V was clipped by 2 bases and J by 5 bases, with 7 bases between them. The germline V gene encodes CDR1 MRHNA and CDR2 SNTAGT. The CDR3 totals 13 residues. Here the CDR3 reads CASSDRDNNEQFF. The CDR3 nucleotides read TGTGCCAGCAGTGACCGGGACAACAATGAGCAGTTCTTC.

This clone was recorded once. The rearrangement joins TRBV5-6 to TRBJ2-7, with 8 bases matching TRBD2. This CDR3 has 13 residues. With 2 bases clipped from V and 3 bases from J, the junction kept 1 base outside the gene matches. Germline CDR1 SGHDT, CDR2 YYEEEE. The CDR3 spells CASSFTSGYEQYF. For the CDR3, the DNA is TGTGCCAGCAGCTTTACTAGCGGCTACGAGCAGTACTTC.

The genes are TRBV10-3 and TRBJ1-6; a weak D match, TRBD1 (5 bases). Germline CDR1 reads ENHRY; CDR2 reads SYGVKD. CDR3 length equals 15 residues. With 2 bases removed from V and 7 bases from J, the gap between germline ends came to 12 bases. CDR3 in amino acids: CAISEQGPVNSPLHF. In DNA, the CDR3 is TGTGCCATCAGTGAGCAGGGCCCGGTGAATTCACCCCTCCACTTT.

This chain connects TRBV20-1 to TRBJ1-1, with D unresolved. Germline V CDR1 and CDR2: DFQATT, SNEGSKA (reference sequence). This CDR3 has 10 amino acids. Between the trimmed V and J ends, which lost 8 bases and 6 bases, there was a span of 10 bases. As DNA, the CDR3 is TGCAGTTTTTCAGAGGCTGAAGCTTTCTTT. Translation: CSFSEAEAFF.

The rearrangement joins TRBV6-1 to TRBJ1-2; TRBD1 is a possible D gene (6 bases). Trimming removed 1 base at V and 7 bases at J, with 10 bases between. The V gene's germline CDR1 is MNHNS and CDR2 SASEGT. The CDR3 has 13 amino acids. The CDR3 is CASSEERGAGYTF. In DNA form, the CDR3 reads TGTGCCAGCAGTGAAGAGCGGGGGGCTGGCTACACCTTC.

The CDR3 sequence is CASSVNNEQFF. The CDR3 nucleotides are TGTGCCAGCAGCGTTAACAATGAGCAGTTCTTC. V and J are TRBV9 and TRBJ2-1; D remains ambiguous. Germline CDR1 reads SGDLS; CDR2 reads YYNGEE. This CDR3 contains 11 residues. V dropped 2 bases and J dropped 5 bases, with 2 bases sitting between them.

The chain links TRBV7-3 to TRBJ2-1, with 8 nucleotides matching TRBD2. Trimming at V came to 4 bases and at J to 7 bases, leaving 12 bases not matched to a gene. The germline V gene has CDR1 SGHTA and CDR2 FQGTGA. This CDR3 has 16 amino acids. Here the CDR3 reads CASSSAGGFVVNEQFF. DNA for the CDR3: TGTGCCAGCAGCTCCGCGGGGGGCTTTGTAGTGAATGAGCAGTTCTTC.

The chain joins TRBV4-1 to TRBJ2-7; D possibly corresponds to TRBD1 (6 bases). The CDR3 spans 15 residues. Germline CDR1 and CDR2: MGHRA and YSYEKL. The V and J ends lost 5 bases and 0 bases respectively, with 14 bases between them. The CDR3 nucleotides are TGCGCCAGCAGCGACCGGGACAACTACTCCTACGAGCAGTACTTC. Protein product: CASSDRDNYSYEQYF.

In DNA, the CDR3 is TGTGCCAGCAGTGGACAGGGATCAAATGAGCAGTTCTTC. As protein: CASSGQGSNEQFF. The chain has TRBV6-1 and TRBJ2-1; 7 nucleotides align to TRBD1. The germline V gene has CDR1 MNHNS and CDR2 SASEGT. With V trimmed by 4 bases and J by 7 bases, 4 bases remained unmatched. The CDR3 consists of 13 residues.

J is TRBJ2-7 and V is TRBV4-3, with a tentative D call TRBD1 (6 bases). V dropped 1 base and J dropped 4 bases, with 11 bases sitting between them. There are 14 residues in the CDR3. CDR1 is LGHNA, CDR2 YSLEER, per germline. The CDR3 region is CASSQAQRGYEQYF. The CDR3 nucleotides read TGCGCCAGCAGCCAAGCGCAAAGGGGGTACGAGCAGTACTTC.

The V gene is TRBV6-5, the J gene TRBJ2-5; D unresolved. Germline CDR1 is MNHEY and CDR2 is SVGAGI. The CDR3 extends over 14 amino acids. V was cut by 0 bases and J by 1 base, with 6 bases left in between. The DNA of the CDR3 is TGTGCCAGCAGTTACTCACAGAGCCAAGAGACCCAGTACTTC. Translated: CASSYSQSQETQYF.

V and J are TRBV6-1 and TRBJ1-2; 8 bases align to TRBD1. The CDR3 covers 14 residues. V trimming: 7 bases; J trimming: 5 bases; junction bases outside the gene matches: 9. Germline values: CDR1 MNHNS, CDR2 SASEGT. The CDR3 nucleotides are TGTGCCAGCACCCGGGACAGGTTTTCATATGGCTACACCTTC. It is translated as CASTRDRFSYGYTF.

This chain connects TRBV28 to TRBJ1-1; unclear D gene. This CDR3 region has 16 residues. Trimming cost V 6 bases and J 0 bases, with 17 bases left between them. Per germline, CDR1 MDHEN and CDR2 SYDVKM. As DNA, the CDR3 is TGTGCCAGCAGCCCTCGCACGGTCGCGATGAACACTGAAGCTTTCTTT. This translates into CASSPRTVAMNTEAFF.

This chain joins TRBV5-4 and TRBJ2-6; TRBD1 matches 12 bases. V lost 1 base and J lost 4; bases outside the gene matches: 3. The length of the CDR3 is 17 residues. Germline-derived CDR1 and CDR2 are SGHNT and YYREEE (reference sequence). The CDR3 nucleotides are TGTGCCAGCAGCTTGTGGGACAGGGGGCTCGGGGCCAACGTCCTGACTTTC. Residues: CASSLWDRGLGANVLTF.

The genes are TRBV27 and TRBJ2-3, with 11 bases lining up with TRBD2. The CDR3 totals 19 residues. CDR1 MNHEY and CDR2 SMNVEV come from the germline V gene (reference sequence). The V gene end was trimmed by 6 bases and the J gene end by 0 bases; junction bases not matched to a gene: 14. CDR3 bases: TGTGCCAGCAGCCGTGGACTAGCGGGTTTAATCTCTAGCACAGATACGCAGTATTTT. It encodes CASSRGLAGLISSTDTQYF.

The chain links TRBV7-2 to TRBJ2-7; D uncertain. V was clipped by 1 base and J by 1 base, with 11 bases between them. CDR1 is SGHTA and CDR2 is FQGNSA in the germline V gene. The CDR3 extends over 15 amino acids. The DNA for the CDR3 is TGTGCCAGCAGCTTAGACTCTGATCGGTCCTACGAGCAGTACTTC. Translated: CASSLDSDRSYEQYF. Supplemented by reference TRBV7-2 and TRBJ2-7, the full variable domain reads GAGVSQSPSNKVTEKGKDVELRCDPISGHTALYWYRQSLGQGLEFLIYFQGNSAPDKSGLPSDRFSAERTGGSVSTLTIQRTQQEDSAVYLCASSLDSDRSYEQYFGPGTRLTVT.

CDR3 sequence: CASSLVRGETQYF. In DNA, the CDR3 is TGTGCCAGCAGCTTAGTTAGGGGAGAGACCCAGTACTTC. V and J are TRBV11-1 and TRBJ2-5; the D gene is possibly TRBD1 (5 bases). The CDR3 contains 13 residues. CDR1 is SGHAT and CDR2 is FQDESV in the germline V gene (reference sequence). Trimming pared 1 base from V and 4 bases from J, leaving 7 bases between. Combining the CDR3 with reference TRBV11-1 and TRBJ2-5 gives the whole variable domain EAEVAQSPRYKITEKSQAVAFWCDPISGHATLYWYRQILGQGPELLVQFQDESVVDDSQLPKDRFSAERLKGVDSTLKIQPAELGDSAMYLCASSLVRGETQYFGPGTRLLVL.

The V gene is TRBV5-4, the J gene TRBJ2-2; tentative D call: TRBD2 (5 bases). The CDR3 covers 16 residues. The germline gives CDR1 SGHNT, CDR2 YYREEE (reference sequence). Trimming removed 0 bases at V and 4 bases at J, with 13 bases between. The CDR3 is CASSLAGVLVTGELFF. The DNA for the CDR3 is TGTGCCAGCAGCTTGGCCGGGGTCCTCGTCACCGGGGAGCTGTTTTTT.